Listed below are T cell receptor beta chains from one sample, sequenced in a study of T cell responses to AZD1222 COVID-19 vaccine. Assay used: immunoSEQ multiplex PCR; TCRdb lists only in-frame clones, some missing. This sample yields around 140,000 clones, of which 90% to 95% are seen a single time; 1.5% to 2% belongs to the top ten. This sample comprised peripheral blood, obtained on day 0 of AZD1222 vaccination. Source of these receptors: an adult in good health. The CDR3 runs from the conserved cysteine through the conserved F or W. D genes are given only for firm matches. The listing skips clone size in some rows; elsewhere it reads once, few, many or a size class.

TRBV3-1/TRBV3-2	-	TRBJ2-1	-	TGTGCCAGCAGCCAAGGAACTAGAGGTGAGCAGTTCTTC	CASSQGTRGEQFF
TRBV19	-	TRBJ1-5	-	TGTGCCAGTAGTATAGGCGGCAGTCAGCCCCAGCATTTT	CASSIGGSQPQHF
TRBV10-3	-	TRBJ1-1	-	TGTGCCACGGGGGGGCTAGTGGAGGTCACTGAAGCTTTCTTT	CATGGLVEVTEAFF
TRBV15	once	TRBJ2-5	-	TGTGCCACCAGCTTGGATCTAGAGACCCAGTACTTC	CATSLDLETQYF
TRBV6-2/TRBV6-3	-	TRBJ2-7	-	TGTGCCAGCAGTTACGGTCCCGGGATTATCGAGCAGTACTTC	CASSYGPGIIEQYF
TRBV28	once	TRBJ1-1	-	TGTGCCAGCAGGGGCACTGAAGCTTTCTTT	CASRGTEAFF
TRBV30	-	TRBJ1-4	-	TGTGCCTGGAGAAGAGAACTTGGGACTAATGAAAAACTGTTTTTT	CAWRRELGTNEKLFF
TRBV2	-	TRBJ2-1	-	TGTGCCAGCTATGAGGTCGCCAATGAGCAGTTCTTC	CASYEVANEQFF
TRBV6-6	-	TRBJ1-1	-	TGTGCCAGCAGTTACGCGGGGCTGACTGAAGCTTTCTTT	CASSYAGLTEAFF
TRBV7-5	-	TRBJ2-1	-	TGTGTCAGAAGCTCCGTGACTAGCGGGAGAGTCGACAATGAGCAGTTCTTC	CVRSSVTSGRVDNEQFF
TRBV5-1	-	TRBJ1-3	-	TGCGCCAGCAGCTTAATTCTTGGGGCAGGGAGAGGAAACACCATATATTTT	CASSLILGAGRGNTIYF
TRBV7-9	-	TRBJ1-1	TRBD1	TGTGCCAGCAGCTTAGCCGGGACAGACACTGAAGCTTTCTTT	CASSLAGTDTEAFF
TRBV4-3	few	TRBJ1-4	-	TGCGCCAGCAGCCAAGAGAGGGGGTTAGGTCGTCATGAAAAACTGTTTTTT	CASSQERGLGRHEKLFF
TRBV6-1	-	TRBJ2-7	-	TGTGCCAGCAGTGAAAGGGCAGGCCGTGGTGGCTCCTACGAGCAGTACTTC	CASSERAGRGGSYEQYF
TRBV6-5	once	TRBJ1-6	-	TGTGCCAGCAGGCAGACAAACACTTCACCCCTCCACTTT	CASRQTNTSPLHF